The clone carrying this T cell receptor beta chain was seen repeatedly, ten times or more. Its antigen is undetermined. This beta chain is a stray read from a library made for alpha chains; its abundance is not meaningful. MiXCR was run by TCRdb on the 5' RACE reads, yielding one entry per CDR3 protein. The sample yields 7,000 to 8,500 distinct CDR3 sequences, 9.5% to 15% seen once. The time point here: sample taken at primary tumor resection. Whole RNA from tumor, nontumor lung or frozen PBMC was sequenced unsorted. The CDR3 sequence is 16 residues long. Germline V gives CDR1 MGHRA, CDR2 YSYEKL. Trimming left V 0 bases short and J 2 bases short, with 11 bases between. The data were obtained in a study of spatial heterogeneity in lung cancer. Whole-study findings and limits: How many expanded intratumoral alpha and beta TCRs were present tracked the tumor mutation count, which was a count of nonsynonymous mutations.

The clonotype comes from a male donor with early-stage non-small cell lung cancer. Material: lung tumor tissue, obtained at surgery. The chain carries TRBV4-1 and TRBJ1-5; D perhaps matches TRBD1 (5 bases). CDR3 coding DNA: TGCGCCAGCAGCCAAGATCGGGGAGGGGGCAATCAGCCCCAGCATTTT. This codes for CASSQDRGGGNQPQHF.